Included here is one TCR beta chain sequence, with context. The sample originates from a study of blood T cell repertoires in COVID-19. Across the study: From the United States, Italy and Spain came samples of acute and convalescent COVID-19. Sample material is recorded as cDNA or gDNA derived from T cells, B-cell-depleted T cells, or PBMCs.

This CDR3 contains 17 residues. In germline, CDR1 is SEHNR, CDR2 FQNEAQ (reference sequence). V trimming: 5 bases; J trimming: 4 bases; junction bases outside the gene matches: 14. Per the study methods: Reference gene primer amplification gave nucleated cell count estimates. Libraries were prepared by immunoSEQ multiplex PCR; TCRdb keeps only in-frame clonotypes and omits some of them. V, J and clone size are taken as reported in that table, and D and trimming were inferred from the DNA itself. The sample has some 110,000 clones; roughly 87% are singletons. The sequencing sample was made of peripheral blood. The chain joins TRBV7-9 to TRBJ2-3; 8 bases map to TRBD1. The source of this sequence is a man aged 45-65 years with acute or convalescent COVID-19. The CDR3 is CASSPPRVDRVADTQYF. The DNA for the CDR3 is TGTGCCAGCAGCCCCCCTCGGGTGGACAGGGTCGCAGATACGCAGTATTTT. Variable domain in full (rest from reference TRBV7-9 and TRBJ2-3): DTGVSQNPRHKITKRGQNVTFRCDPISEHNRLYWYRQTLGQGPEFLTYFQNEAQLEKSRLLSDRFSAERPKGSFSTLEIQRTEQGDSAMYLCASSPPRVDRVADTQYFGPGTRLTVL.